This passage covers 21 T cell receptor beta chains from one sample sequenced in a study of cytomegalovirus exposure and HLA in healthy donors. PCR employed 60 Vbeta and 13 Jbeta primers. TCRdb's copy holds only in-frame clones and misses some; the assay was immunoSEQ multiplex PCR. The sample holds roughly 100,000 clones; 69% are singletons and the top ten take approximately 3%. Source material: PBMCs. These receptors all stem from a man aged 25-45 years in good health and CMV-seronegative.

This chain connects TRBV28 to TRBJ1-1; no clear D gene. CDR1 and CDR2 from the germline V gene are MDHEN and SYDVKM. Trimming removed 8 bases from V and 4 bases from J, with 11 bases in between. The CDR3 consists of 12 residues. The CDR3 spells CASALYSTEAFF. CDR3 nucleotide sequence: TGTGCCAGCGCGTTGTATTCCACTGAAGCTTTCTTT.

This clone was detected a few times. J is TRBJ1-2 and V is TRBV18; D is unclear. Trimming removed 3 bases from V and 8 bases from J, with 16 bases in between. CDR3 length equals 14 residues. Per germline, CDR1 KGHSH and CDR2 LQKENI. CDR3 DNA sequence: TGTGCCAGCTCACCCTCCGGGGAGGCTATGGGCTACACCTTC. As protein: CASSPSGEAMGYTF.

The chain employs TRBV12-5 and TRBJ2-7, with TRBD1 matching over 7 bases. Germline assignment: CDR1 LGHNT and CDR2 FRNRAP. The trim removed 3 bases at V and 3 bases at J, leaving 14 bases unmatched. The CDR3 covers 17 residues. The CDR3 loop is CASGFLPKQGPFYEQYF. DNA for the CDR3: TGTGCTAGTGGTTTCCTACCAAAACAGGGGCCCTTCTACGAGCAGTACTTC.

J is TRBJ2-1 and V is TRBV5-1; D might be TRBD1 (5 bases). The CDR3 consists of 14 residues. V was trimmed by 1 base and J by 7 bases, leaving 12 bases between them. Germline CDR1 SGHRS, CDR2 YFSETQ. The CDR3: CASSLPGPRNEQFF. DNA of the CDR3: TGCGCCAGCAGCTTGCCAGGGCCTCGGAATGAGCAGTTCTTC.

The J gene is TRBJ1-5, the V gene TRBV2, with 7 bases fitting TRBD1. The CDR3 is made up of 15 amino acids. The germline CDR1 and CDR2 sequences are SNHLY and FYNNEI. Trimming cost V 2 bases and J 6 bases; bases outside gene matches: 7. The CDR3, as DNA: TGTGCCAGCAGTGAATACAGGGGCGACATTCAGCCCCAGCATTTT. Encoded protein: CASSEYRGDIQPQHF.

The chain employs TRBV20-1 and TRBJ2-1; no definite D call. Germline loops: CDR1 DFQATT, CDR2 SNEGSKA (reference sequence). The CDR3 loop spans 10 amino acids. V gave up 6 bases and J gave up 5 bases, with 5 bases separating them. This CDR3 reads CSALNNEQFF. The CDR3 DNA reads TGCAGTGCCCTTAACAATGAGCAGTTCTTC.

The chain recombines TRBV10-3 with TRBJ2-6; a possible D gene is TRBD1 (5 bases). The CDR3 contains 15 residues. Germline loops: CDR1 ENHRY, CDR2 SYGVKD. Trimming took 7 bases from V and 0 from J, leaving 10 bases between them. The CDR3 reads CAINGDSSGANVLTF. The CDR3 DNA sequence: TGTGCCATCAATGGTGACAGCTCTGGGGCCAACGTCCTGACTTTC.

The chain joins TRBV15 to TRBJ2-1; tentative D call: TRBD2 (6 bases). Trimming cost V 7 bases and J 6 bases, with 22 bases left between them. Germline V gene data show CDR1 as LNHNV and CDR2 as YYDKDF (reference sequence). This CDR3 is 16 amino acids long. The CDR3 DNA reads TGTGCCACCAAATTGCCGGGAGTTAGAGGACGCAATGAGCAGTTCTTC. It codes for CATKLPGVRGRNEQFF.

The chain is built from TRBV28 and TRBJ2-7; 9 nucleotides align to TRBD2. The CDR3 is made up of 16 amino acids. CDR1 is MDHEN, CDR2 SYDVKM, per germline. The V and J ends lost 6 bases and 2 bases, in that order; junction bases with no gene match: 11. The CDR3 DNA reads as TGTGCCAGCAGCCCCACCCGGGCGGGAGGGCCCTACGAGCAGTACTTC. Protein sequence: CASSPTRAGGPYEQYF.

This sequence joins TRBV5-6 and TRBJ1-6; D might be TRBD1 (5 bases). The length of the CDR3 is 14 residues. Germline loops: CDR1 SGHDT, CDR2 YYEEEE. V gave up 0 bases and J gave up 7 bases, with 8 bases separating them. The CDR3 DNA reads as TGTGCCAGCAGCTTGGCCGGGGGAAATTCACCCCTCCACTTT. Translating gives CASSLAGGNSPLHF.

This clone was counted a few times. The gene calls are TRBV7-6 and TRBJ1-3; 8 bases are shared with TRBD1. This CDR3 spans 19 amino acids. V trimming: 1 base; J trimming: 0 bases; junction bases outside the gene matches: 11. The germline CDR1 and CDR2 sequences are SGHVS and FNYEAQ. The CDR3 sequence is CASSLVSAGGLSSGNTIYF. CDR3 in DNA: TGTGCCAGCAGCTTAGTCTCGGCAGGGGGCTTATCCTCTGGAAACACCATATATTTT. Based on the CDR3 plus reference TRBV7-6 and TRBJ1-3, the full variable domain is GAGVSQSPRYKVTKRGQDVALRCDPISGHVSLYWYRQALGQGPEFLTYFNYEAQQDKSGLPNDRFSAERPEGSISTLTIQRTEQRDSAMYRCASSLVSAGGLSSGNTIYFGEGSWLTVV.

The chain is built from TRBV5-4 and TRBJ2-7; TRBD2 agrees at 13 bases. From germline, CDR1 is SGHNT and CDR2 YYREEE (reference sequence). This CDR3 comprises 16 residues. V lost 1 base to trimming and J lost 4 bases; unmatched junction nucleotides: 5. This CDR3 is CASSLTSGRAPYEQYF. The DNA for the CDR3 is TGTGCCAGCAGCTTGACTAGCGGGAGGGCTCCTTACGAGCAGTACTTC.

The CDR3 DNA sequence: TGTGCCTGGAGCCGCCCCGGGAAGATGGGCTACGAGCAGTACTTC. Amino acid sequence: CAWSRPGKMGYEQYF. V usage is TRBV30 and J usage is TRBJ2-7; the D gene is possibly TRBD2 (5 bases). The CDR3 sequence is 15 residues long. Trimming cost V 3 bases and J 3 bases, with 18 bases left between them. Germline V gene sequence: CDR1 GTSNPN, CDR2 SVGIG (reference sequence).

This clone was picked up a small number of times. CDR3 residues: CASSLATGILRTNYGYTF. The DNA for the CDR3 is TGTGCCAGCAGCTTGGCGACAGGGATTTTGAGGACTAACTATGGCTACACCTTC. The V gene is TRBV5-4, the J gene TRBJ1-2; 7 bases are shared with TRBD1. The length of the CDR3 is 18 residues. J was trimmed by 0 bases and V by 0 bases; bases with no gene match: 11. The germline V gene has CDR1 SGHNT and CDR2 YYREEE (reference sequence).

This clone was counted a few times. The rearrangement uses TRBV20-1 and TRBJ2-5; the D is unclear. CDR3 size: 11 residues. Per germline, CDR1 DFQATT and CDR2 SNEGSKA (reference sequence). Trimming shortened V by 1 base and J by 8 bases, and 8 bases separated the two germline ends. The CDR3 nucleotides are TGCAGTGCTAGAGTCCCCAGTACCCAGTACTTC. Protein sequence: CSARVPSTQYF.

This clone was seen a few times. The V and J genes are TRBV5-1 and TRBJ2-5; 11 positions match TRBD2. The V segment lost 1 base and the J segment 3 bases; nucleotides outside the gene matches: 8. From germline, CDR1 is SGHRS and CDR2 YFSETQ. The CDR3 is 17 amino acids. Here the CDR3 reads CASSLKRLAGGKETQYF. The CDR3 DNA follows: TGCGCCAGCAGCTTGAAGAGGCTAGCGGGAGGTAAAGAGACCCAGTACTTC.

The rearrangement uses TRBV9 and TRBJ2-2, with 7 bases matching TRBD2. The CDR3 consists of 16 residues. CDR1 is SGDLS and CDR2 is YYNGEE in the germline V gene. The V gene end was trimmed by 0 bases and the J gene end by 1 base; junction bases not matched to a gene: 3. This CDR3 reads CASSVDPGGNTGELFF. CDR3 DNA sequence: TGTGCCAGCAGCGTAGATCCGGGGGGGAACACCGGGGAGCTGTTTTTT.

This clone has a handful of counts. CDR3 protein: CASSLELNQPQHF. In DNA form, the CDR3 reads TGTGCCAGCAGCTTGGAGTTGAATCAGCCCCAGCATTTT. The rearrangement uses TRBV7-9 and TRBJ1-5; D not certain. CDR1 and CDR2 (germline): SEHNR, FQNEAQ (reference sequence). The V gene lost 3 bases and the J gene lost 4 bases, with 7 bases spanning the gap. The CDR3 contains 13 residues.

The V and J genes are TRBV7-2 and TRBJ2-7; perhaps TRBD2 as D (6 bases). V lost 5 bases and J 11 bases, leaving 22 bases between the germline ends. Germline CDR1 and CDR2: SGHTA and FQGNSA. The CDR3 has 14 residues. The CDR3 is CASSPKSDGGVKYF. The DNA for the CDR3 is TGTGCCAGCAGCCCGAAATCCGACGGGGGAGTGAAGTACTTC.

The chain couples TRBV14 to TRBJ2-1; 11 bases are a match to TRBD2. With V trimmed by 6 bases and J by 3 bases, 4 bases remained unmatched. CDR1 SGHDN and CDR2 FVKESK come from the germline V gene. This CDR3 comprises 15 residues. The CDR3 nucleotides are TGTGCCAGCAGTCTACTAGCGGGAGACTACAATGAGCAGTTCTTC. It yields the protein CASSLLAGDYNEQFF.

The chain has TRBV4-2 and TRBJ2-1; D might be TRBD1 (5 bases). The CDR3 loop spans 18 amino acids. V was pared by 2 bases and J by 0 bases, with 17 bases between. Germline V gene data show CDR1 as LGHNA and CDR2 as YNFKEQ. The CDR3 reads CASSQSTVRSSSYNEQFF. Here the CDR3 DNA reads TGTGCCAGCAGCCAATCGACAGTGCGCTCGAGCTCCTACAATGAGCAGTTCTTC.